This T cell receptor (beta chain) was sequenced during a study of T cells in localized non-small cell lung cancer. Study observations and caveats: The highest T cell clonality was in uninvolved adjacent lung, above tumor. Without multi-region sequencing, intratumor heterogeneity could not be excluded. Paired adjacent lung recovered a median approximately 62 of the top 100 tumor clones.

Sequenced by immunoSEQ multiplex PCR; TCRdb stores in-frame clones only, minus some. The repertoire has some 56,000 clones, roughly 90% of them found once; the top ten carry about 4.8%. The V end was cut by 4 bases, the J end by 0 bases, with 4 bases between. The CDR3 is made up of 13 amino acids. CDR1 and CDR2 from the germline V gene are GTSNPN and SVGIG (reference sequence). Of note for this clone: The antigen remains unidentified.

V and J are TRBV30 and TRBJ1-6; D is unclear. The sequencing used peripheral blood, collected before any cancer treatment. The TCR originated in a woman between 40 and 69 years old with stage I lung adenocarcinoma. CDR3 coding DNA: TGTGCCTGGAAGGGCTCCTATAATTCACCCCTCCACTTT. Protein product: CAWKGSYNSPLHF.